The 3 T cell receptor beta chains reported below all come from one sample, sequenced in a study of T cells in Graves' hyperthyroidism and ophthalmopathy. Template material for amplifying TCR beta CDR3 regions consisted of RNA transcripts. The HTBI primer set served for first-round RT-PCR of the TCR CDR3. MiXCR was run by TCRdb on the multiplex PCR reads, yielding one entry per CDR3 protein. Among some 420,000 distinct CDR3 sequences listed, roughly an eighth were seen once. The source material was blood. The receptors come from a young woman with Graves' hyperthyroidism.

This clonotype was observed at least ten times. In DNA form, the CDR3 reads TGCAGCGTTGAAGAGCGACAGGGGAATACGCAGTATTTT. Protein product: CSVEERQGNTQYF. This chain connects TRBV29-1 to TRBJ2-3; TRBD1 matches 8 bases. This CDR3 spans 13 amino acids. The V segment lost 0 bases and the J segment 7 bases; nucleotides outside the gene matches: 3. CDR1 is SQVTM and CDR2 is ANQGSEA in the germline V gene.

This clonotype was observed at least ten times. The CDR3 loop reads CSASASSGSQETQYF. CDR3 DNA sequence: TGCAGTGCTAGTGCGTCTAGCGGGAGCCAAGAGACCCAGTACTTC. The chain carries TRBV20-1 and TRBJ2-5; TRBD2 agrees at 10 bases. There are 15 residues in the CDR3. V trimming: 3 bases; J trimming: 1 base; junction bases outside the gene matches: 5. Germline V gives CDR1 DFQATT, CDR2 SNEGSKA (reference sequence).

This rearrangement joins TRBV5-6 to TRBJ2-7; possibly TRBD1 for D (6 bases). CDR1 and CDR2 from the germline V gene are SGHDT and YYEEEE. This CDR3 spans 14 amino acids. V was pared by 0 bases and J by 2 bases, with 9 bases between. CDR3 in DNA: TGTGCCAGCAGCTTGGGGACAGAGACCTACGAGCAGTACTTC. Protein: CASSLGTETYEQYF.